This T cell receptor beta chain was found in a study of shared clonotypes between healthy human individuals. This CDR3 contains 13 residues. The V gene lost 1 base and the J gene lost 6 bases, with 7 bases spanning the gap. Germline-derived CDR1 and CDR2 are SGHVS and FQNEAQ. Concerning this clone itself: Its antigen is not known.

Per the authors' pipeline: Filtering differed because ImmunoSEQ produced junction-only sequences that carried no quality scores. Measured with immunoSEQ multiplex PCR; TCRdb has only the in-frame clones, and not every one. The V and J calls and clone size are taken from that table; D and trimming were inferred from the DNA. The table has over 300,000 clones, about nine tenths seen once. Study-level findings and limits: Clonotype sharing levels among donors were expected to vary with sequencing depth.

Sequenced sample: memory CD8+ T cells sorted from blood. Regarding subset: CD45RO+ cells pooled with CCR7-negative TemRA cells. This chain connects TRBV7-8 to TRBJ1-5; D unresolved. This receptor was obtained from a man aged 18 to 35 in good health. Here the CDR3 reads CASSLEKIQPQHF. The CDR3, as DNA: TGTGCCAGCAGCTTAGAAAAGATTCAGCCCCAGCATTTT.